This record looks at one TCR beta chain sequence and its context. The CDR3 consists of 16 residues. V lost 4 bases to trimming and J lost 4 bases; unmatched junction nucleotides: 10. Germline V lookup: CDR1 GTSNPN, CDR2 SVGIG (reference sequence). Via CD45RO/CCR7/CD25/CD127/CD95/CD27, cells of the CD4+ naive, central memory, regulatory and stem cell-like memory subsets were sorted. The record originates from a study of beta chain features in type 1 diabetes. Isolated RNA was reverse transcribed in full, so expressed TCRB transcripts were sequenced. Some clones are missing from TCRdb's copy, which holds only in-frame ones; the method was immunoSEQ multiplex PCR. In the table there are some 500,000 clones, approximately 10% of which are singletons.

The chain joins TRBV30 to TRBJ1-1; TRBD1 matches 12 bases. This TCR was sampled from a woman between 18 and 29 years old in good health. The material sequenced was naive CD4+ T cells from blood. The CDR3 bases are TGTGCCTGGATTCCCTCGGGACAGGGGGCCGGCACTGAAGCTTTCTTT. This gives the protein CAWIPSGQGAGTEAFF.